This entry is about one TCR beta chain. This clone appeared a few times. Its cognate antigen has yet to be identified. No base qualities exist here, and no much larger clone lies one base off it. The record originates from a study of beta chain features in type 1 diabetes (dated by TCRdb to the late 2010s). Concerning the study at large: No differences in mean age, gender distribution, total cell number or subset yield were found between patients and healthy donors. The study compared the TCRB repertoires of sorted circulating CD4+ T cell subsets in recently diagnosed type 1 diabetes patients with those in matched healthy donors. Regulatory and stem cell-like memory subsets were isolated from only 8 patients and about eight healthy donors, whereas naive and central memory subsets came from all 30 or so donors. A total of 90 million to 120 million sorted cells were examined across all samples, and a strong correlation was observed between cell number per subset and RNA yield.

The paper as a whole reports these results and caveats: PCR may preferentially amplify shorter templates, but because patient and control samples were amplified and corrected together, any resulting skew would affect both groups equally. Because cDNA was sequenced instead of genomic DNA, activated cells with high expression could be over-represented, although the groups did not differ in activation or CD3 levels. Because small numbers of individuals were included in the HLA sub-analyses, any influence of HLA type on TCRB rearrangement was left unresolved. Naive, central memory and regulatory TCRB repertoires appeared to be more alike among patients than among healthy donors. At VDJ recombination sites, type 1 diabetes patients had fewer insertions and more deleted nucleotides, which implies abnormalities in thymic rearrangement. Type 1 diabetes patients showed a moderate but significant shortening of TCRB CDR3 length in all four CD4+ subsets.

The entire amount of isolated RNA was reverse transcribed using the High Capacity cDNA Reverse Transcription Kit, so the sequenced TCRB transcripts were expressed ones. Deep immunoSEQ sequencing was applied to naive, central memory and regulatory T cell samples, giving an average of around 3.8 million total reads per sample. Sorted cells were lysed in RLT buffer and RNA was extracted with DNase-treated RNeasy Micro or Mini kits, depending on cell number. To prevent cross-contamination, each cell subset was processed individually, whereas patient and healthy donor samples were processed jointly. The immunoSEQ multiplex PCR was used to amplify TCRB sequences from cDNA, yielding 87-bp fragments that span the CDR3 region. Sequencing of the amplicons was performed on the Illumina HiSeq platform. As for how the authors treated the data: PCR bias was corrected computationally using synthetic template baselines, and reads within Hamming distance 2 were collapsed, with unmergeable singletons discarded. Reads were aligned against IMGT so that V, D and J genes, CDR3 length and insertions or deletions at six rearrangement sites could be assigned. Within each subset, clonotype counts were normalized to sorted cell number, and only after that were true diversity and Gini coefficients computed with the tcR R package. The overlap coefficient, calculated on TCRB nucleotide sequences, was used to quantify repertoire sharing. TCRdb holds this immuneACCESS table with in-frame rearrangements only. Some clones are missing; in checked studies, unresolved V genes explain under half, and the rest has no known cause. V and J calls and clone size follow that table, whereas D and trimming were derived from the DNA. The sample yields over 150,000 clones; about an eighth were counted once. The ten largest make up 0.62% of the sample.

Each donor gave one peripheral blood draw, around 0.12 L on average, collected into heparinised tubes. Using a panel that included CD45RO, CCR7, CD25, CD127, CD95 and CD27, naive, central memory, regulatory and stem cell-like memory CD4+ T cells were sorted on a BD FACSAria II. A purity above 98% was achieved for all sorted populations. PBMCs were separated immediately by Lymphoprep density gradient centrifugation and were stained directly, without being cultured. To minimize batch effects, samples were stained and sorted in pairs, one healthy donor with one patient per experiment. CDR1 and CDR2 are drawn from the germline V gene: MDHEN, SYDVKM. Clipping removes 4 bases from V and 6 bases from J, with 12 as the unmatched junction base count. Including cysteine and phenylalanine, the CDR3 has 16 amino acids. Only the CDR3 DNA stays, 48 bases, in frame from base 1.

Sequenced: central memory CD4+ T cells from blood. This sequence originates from a woman aged 18-29 years in good health. Here the chain combines TRBV28 and TRBJ2-1, and 7 junctional nucleotides match TRBD1. For the CDR3, the sequence is CASSSAHRGRRNEQFF. The bases read TGTGCCAGCAGTTCCGCCCACAGGGGAAGGCGCAATGAGCAGTTCTTC.